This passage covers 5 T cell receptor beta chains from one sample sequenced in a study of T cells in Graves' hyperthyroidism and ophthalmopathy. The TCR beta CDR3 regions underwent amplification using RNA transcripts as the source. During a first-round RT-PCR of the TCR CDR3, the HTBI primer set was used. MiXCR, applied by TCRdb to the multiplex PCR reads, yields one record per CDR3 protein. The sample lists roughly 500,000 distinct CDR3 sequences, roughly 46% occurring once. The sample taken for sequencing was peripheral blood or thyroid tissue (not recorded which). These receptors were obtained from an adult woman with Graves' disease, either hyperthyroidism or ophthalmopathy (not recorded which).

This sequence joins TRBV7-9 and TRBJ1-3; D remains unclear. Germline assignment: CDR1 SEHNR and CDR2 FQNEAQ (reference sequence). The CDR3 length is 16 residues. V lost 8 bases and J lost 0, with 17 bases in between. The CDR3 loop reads CASSGEAVRSGNTIYF. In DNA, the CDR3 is TGTGCCAGCTCGGGAGAGGCAGTCCGCTCTGGAAACACCATATATTTT.

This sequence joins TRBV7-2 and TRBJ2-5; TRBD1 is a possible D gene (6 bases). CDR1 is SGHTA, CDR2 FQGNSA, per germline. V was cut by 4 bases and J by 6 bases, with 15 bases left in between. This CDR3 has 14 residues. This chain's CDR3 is CASSSTGPVQTQYF. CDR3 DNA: TGTGCCAGCAGCTCGACAGGTCCTGTGCAGACCCAGTACTTC. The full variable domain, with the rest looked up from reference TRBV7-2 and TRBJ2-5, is GAGVSQSPSNKVTEKGKDVELRCDPISGHTALYWYRQSLGQGLEFLIYFQGNSAPDKSGLPSDRFSAERTGGSVSTLTIQRTQQEDSAVYLCASSSTGPVQTQYFGPGTRLLVL.

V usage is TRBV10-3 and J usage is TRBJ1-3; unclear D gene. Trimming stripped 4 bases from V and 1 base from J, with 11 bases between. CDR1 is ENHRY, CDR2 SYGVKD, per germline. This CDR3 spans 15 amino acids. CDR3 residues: CAISAARLSGNTIYF. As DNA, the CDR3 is TGTGCCATCAGTGCCGCCCGCCTATCTGGAAACACCATATATTTT.

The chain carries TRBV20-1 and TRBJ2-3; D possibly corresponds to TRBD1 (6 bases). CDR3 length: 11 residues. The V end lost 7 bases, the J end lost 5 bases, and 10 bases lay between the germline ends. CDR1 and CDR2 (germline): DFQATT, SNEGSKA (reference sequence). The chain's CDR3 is CSVPDRDTQYF. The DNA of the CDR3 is TGCAGTGTTCCGGACAGAGATACGCAGTATTTT.

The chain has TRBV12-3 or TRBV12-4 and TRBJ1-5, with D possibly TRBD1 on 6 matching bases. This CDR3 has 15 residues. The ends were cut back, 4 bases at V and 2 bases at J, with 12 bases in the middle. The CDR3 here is CASSSQGGGNQPQHF. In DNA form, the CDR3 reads TGTGCCAGCAGTTCACAGGGAGGTGGCAATCAGCCCCAGCATTTT.